Sequencing of this T cell receptor beta chain was carried out in a study of cytomegalovirus exposure and HLA in healthy donors (TCRdb year 2017). For context, the study as a whole: An earlier analysis of 550 to 700 of the donors reported approximately 300 Gb of sequence data and some 100 million unique TCR beta sequences from 150 million to 200 million T cells. In the later analysis, no new phenotypic data were used to find candidate immune exposures; instead, reliance was placed on TCR beta sequences and their occurrence across donors. Five DR-DQ haplotypes were handled as single units for association and clustering because linkage in the cohort was strong. In addition to the first cohort of 666 subjects, a separate validation cohort of 130 or so different subjects was used. An early release that covered around 590 HLA-typed donors contained about 300 gigabases of sequencing data and around 85 million unique TCR sequences. The study aimed to test whether signatures of past pathogen exposure could be identified by cataloging public T cell receptors. The T cell repertoires of several hundred subjects were profiled by immunosequencing and related to cytomegalovirus serostatus. Of the roughly 400 genotyped donors, approximately 83% fell in the genetic ancestry cluster associated with self-reported Caucasian donors. HLA typing covered class I and class II loci at four-digit resolution. A later analysis re-analyzed previously published TCR beta repertoires from roughly 630 donors and added high-resolution HLA genotyping to study TCR occurrence patterns. To predict cytomegalovirus infection status, the study brought together high-throughput TCR immunosequencing, statistical association of individual TCRs with disease status, and machine learning. An earlier analysis of several hundred of the donors applied high-throughput TCR beta sequencing to assess whether each TCR beta V gene segment acted as functional or pseudogenic. Among 300 to 450 genotyped donors of the cohort, an average of approximately 240,000 unique TCR beta nucleotide sequences were sequenced per donor, about a sixth of them non-productive. Every discovery cohort repertoire had been produced on one sequencing platform. Genome-wide SNP genotypes for about 60% of the roughly 670 donors were used in a later genetic analysis, which treated that subset as a discovery cohort. Typing coverage differed by locus: A, B, C, DRB1 and DQB1 were typed in roughly 629-630 donors, DQA1 in 500 to 550, DPA1 in 600 to 610, and DPB1 in around 440. Alongside the repertoire data, information on donor age, sex, ethnicity and CMV serostatus was compiled. Beyond this particular receptor, the publication reports: In a later genetic analysis, fewer N-insertions in productive TCRs were reported among donors in an Asian-associated ancestry cluster than the roughly 710-donor mean. When HLA alleles, especially DR and DQ, strongly co-occurred, attributing TCR associations to individual alleles was difficult. In a later analysis, HLA-associated TCR beta chains were found to be more clonally expanded and to have lower generation probabilities than equally common non-associated chains. An association between a missense DCLRE1C variant and V-gene and J-gene trimming of TCR beta chains was found in a later genetic analysis and replicated in an independent cohort. A few of the identified cytomegalovirus-associated TCR beta chains were confirmed in vitro to be specific for cytomegalovirus antigens. In a later analysis, several top co-occurrence clusters were reported to appear linked to parvovirus B19, influenza, CMV and Epstein-Barr virus. A later analysis found that TCR association rates varied across HLA loci, with DRB1 alleles showing the most associated TCRs and HLA-C alleles the fewest. Because HLA typing was missing for some donors at each locus, association tests included only the typed subset. The cohort was sequenced for TCR beta chains only, and without alpha or paired-chain data the features that could be detected were limited. While some public TCRs were present in many individuals, most TCR sequences turned up only very rarely across donors. Immune exposure information for the cohort was limited to CMV serostatus. Cytomegalovirus status was reported to be diagnosed by the classifier with high specificity and sensitivity in both the original and validation cohorts. Broadly in line with IMGT annotations, most TCR beta V segments showed up in productive rearrangements about 87% or about 30% of the time in an earlier analysis of several hundred of the donors. A further reported finding was that TCR beta sequences accurately predicted the HLA-A and HLA-B alleles for most subjects in the first cohort. Sequencing depth was assumed to be roughly uniform across donors in the presence/absence analyses, though that assumption may not hold. The authors suggested that the approach could potentially be extended to other disease states and immunological phenotypes. The 87-base-pair reads could not distinguish some IMGT-functional V segments, including TRBV6-2 and TRBV6-3, so those segments were excluded. The study listed around 160 TCR beta chains as associated with cytomegalovirus. Because counts were too low, some 16 rarely observed V segments, including chromosome 9 orphons, were excluded from the earlier analysis of 587 of the donors. A later analysis found that most CMV-associated TCR beta chains appeared HLA-restricted, with HLA associations seemingly driven largely by CMV exposure. A later analysis associated around 16,000 TCR beta sequences with specific HLA alleles at a false discovery rate of 0.05. A group of highly shared sequence variants was considered likely to be a technical artifact of the sequencing pipeline. Correlated functional status among segregating V segments might be attributable to linkage disequilibrium, but an unknown experimental factor could not be ruled out.

The library relied on the immunoSEQ multiplex PCR assay. For the multiplex PCR, a mixture combining 60 forward primers for TCR Vbeta segments and 13 reverse primers for TCR Jbeta segments was used. The CDR3 region of rearranged TCR beta genes was amplified from genomic DNA with a multiplex PCR assay. The amplified TCR beta libraries were sequenced on the Illumina HiSeq System as 87-base-pair reads. Per the original workflow: A later analysis tallied roughly 76 million unique TCR beta chains across the roughly 610 repertoires, and around 10 million of those chains were shared by two or more donors. Raw reads were error-corrected and collapsed into unique sequences by a nearest-neighbor algorithm in which closely related sequences were merged to remove PCR and sequencing errors. CDR3 sequences were aligned to IMGT reference sequences to assign V, D and J gene segments. For a sequence to be retained, at least a six-nucleotide match to both a V gene segment and a J gene segment was required. A rearrangement was called productive if the CDR3 had no stop codons and remained in frame with V and J, and every other rearrangement was called non-productive. CDR3 was defined according to IMGT convention as the region running from the second conserved V-encoded cysteine to the conserved J-encoded phenylalanine. In an earlier analysis of 500 to 650 of the donors, sequences lacking an unambiguous match to a single V gene segment were excluded. An earlier analysis of several hundred of the donors called V segments functional above 56.7% productive rearrangements and segregating when the between-donor standard deviation exceeded 5%. A statistical classification framework was developed to diagnose cytomegalovirus status using the catalog of TCR beta chain sequences. V and J gene assignment, in a later analysis, came from comparing TCR nucleotide sequences with IMGT/GENE-DB human TR gene sequences. In a later analysis, CDR3 sequences and most-parsimonious VDJ recombination scenarios were assigned using the TCRdist pipeline. In a later analysis, each TCR beta chain was defined by its CDR3 amino acid sequence together with its V-gene family, and reads without a unique V-gene family were excluded. As a way to deal with suspected cross-contamination and a sequencing artifact, a later analysis dropped nearly 600 nucleotide sequences that were highly shared and had low generation probability. A later analysis calculated a clonal expansion index for each public chain from normalized within-repertoire ranks of inferred template counts. A later analysis computed generation probabilities with a VDJ recombination model fitted to out-of-frame rearrangements, and checked the results against IGoR. In a later analysis, hypergeometric tests were used to score TCR-TCR, TCR-HLA and TCR-CMV co-occurrence, with a repertoire-size bias correction applied to TCR pairs. In a later analysis, false discovery rates were estimated by permuting HLA or CMV assignments 20 times. In a later analysis, co-occurring TCRs were grouped with DBSCAN, and TCRdist sequence similarity was added when clustering was performed within HLA-allele-positive subsets. Co-occurrence clustering excluded repertoires with fewer than 30,000 or more than 120,000 public chains, plus five with anomalous nucleotide sharing. This immuneACCESS table, as held by TCRdb, lists in-frame sequences with V and J called but not all clones. Of the missing ones, under half trace to an unresolved V gene in checked studies; the others have no known cause. That table supplies the V and J calls and clone size; D and trimming were determined from the DNA. The sample records about 150,000 clones, about 80% of which are singletons. In total, the top ten clones hold 1.7% of the sample.

Taken from cysteine to phenylalanine, the CDR3 has 13 residues. Only the CDR3 DNA stays, 39 bases, in frame from base 1. CDR1 and CDR2, per the germline V gene, are SNHLY and FYNNEI. At the junction V is shortened by 7 bases and J by 2 bases, with 12 bases in between. The cohort comprised approximately 700 healthy bone marrow donors. Cohort members were all nominally healthy when sampled, although unrecorded immune exposures were likely present. The donor tested CMV seronegative, placing the donor among the approximately 360 seronegative members of the cohort. A peripheral blood sample was collected from each donor, and TCR beta sequencing was performed on peripheral blood mononuclear cells. The Qiagen DNeasy Blood Extraction Kit was used to extract genomic DNA from the blood cell samples. Comments on this clone: The antigen it binds to is not known. One base away there is no much larger clone; base qualities are not given.

This TCR was sampled from a woman aged 25 to 45 in good health and CMV-seronegative. The rearrangement combines TRBV2 with TRBJ2-7, with no D gene named confidently. The sequencing input was PBMCs. Here is the DNA: TGTGCCAGCAAAGGTGAGGCCACCTACGAGCAGTACTTC. Translated, this is CASKGEATYEQYF.